The 30 T cell receptor beta chains listed next were all sequenced from one sample in a study of T cells in Graves' hyperthyroidism and ophthalmopathy. It was RNA transcripts that yielded the amplified TCR beta CDR3 regions. Researchers ran a first-round RT-PCR on the TCR CDR3 using the HTBI primer set. TCRdb passed the multiplex PCR reads through MiXCR, listing each CDR3 protein once. The sample yields about 500,000 distinct CDR3 sequences, approximately 15% seen once. The specimen sequenced was blood. The receptors were sampled from a woman aged 18-29 years with Graves' hyperthyroidism.

This clonotype occurred many times. This chain joins TRBV12-3 or TRBV12-4 and TRBJ2-7; D is undetermined. Trimming stripped 6 bases from V and 3 bases from J, with 9 bases between. The CDR3 contains 12 residues. The chain's CDR3 is CASSTPNYEQYF. The CDR3 DNA is TGTGCCAGCAGCACTCCAAACTACGAGCAGTACTTC.

This clonotype was observed many times. This sequence joins TRBV28 and TRBJ2-1, with a weak D call TRBD1 (6 bases). Trimming shortened V by 3 bases and J by 6 bases, and 15 bases separated the two germline ends. The germline V gene has CDR1 MDHEN and CDR2 SYDVKM. The CDR3 covers 15 residues. In nucleotides, the CDR3 is TGTGCCAGCAGTTTCCTACAGGGCTCCCGCAATGAGCAGTTCTTC. Translation gives CASSFLQGSRNEQFF.

Many counts were recorded for this clonotype. This chain uses TRBV20-1 with TRBJ1-2, with D unresolved. This CDR3 has 14 amino acids. Per the germline V gene, CDR1 is DFQATT and CDR2 is SNEGSKA (reference sequence). The V end lost 3 bases, the J end lost 4 bases, and 15 bases lay between the germline ends. The CDR3, as DNA: TGCAGTGCTAGCCCGTCAGTTGTGGGCTATGGCTACACCTTC. Amino acid sequence: CSASPSVVGYGYTF.

This clonotype was counted a few times. V usage is TRBV7-9 and J usage is TRBJ2-7, with TRBD1 as a possible D gene (6 bases). CDR3 length: 16 residues. The V and J ends lost 5 bases and 3 bases respectively, with 20 bases between them. Germline CDR1 reads SEHNR; CDR2 reads FQNEAQ (reference sequence). CDR3 nucleotide sequence: TGTGCCAGCAGCCTCCGAGCCACAGGGAGAGACTACGAGCAGTACTTC. Amino acids: CASSLRATGRDYEQYF. Based on the CDR3 plus reference TRBV7-9 and TRBJ2-7, the full variable domain is DTGVSQNPRHKITKRGQNVTFRCDPISEHNRLYWYRQTLGQGPEFLTYFQNEAQLEKSRLLSDRFSAERPKGSFSTLEIQRTEQGDSAMYLCASSLRATGRDYEQYFGPGTRLTVT.

The rearrangement uses TRBV18 and TRBJ1-2; maybe TRBD1 (6 bases). Trimming took 6 bases from V and 4 from J, leaving 18 bases between them. The germline CDR1 and CDR2 sequences are KGHSH and LQKENI. The CDR3 totals 15 residues. The CDR3 DNA reads TGTGCCAGCTCCCTGGAATGGGGACACCCCTATGGCTACACCTTC. This gives the protein CASSLEWGHPYGYTF.

The chain joins TRBV10-3 to TRBJ2-7; D is possibly TRBD2 (5 bases). The CDR3 has 12 residues. Germline assignment: CDR1 ENHRY and CDR2 SYGVKD. Trimming took off 6 bases at V and 0 bases at J, with 6 bases between the two ends. CDR3 region: CAIRGSSYEQYF. The DNA of the CDR3 is TGTGCCATCAGGGGGAGCTCCTACGAGCAGTACTTC.

There are many counts of this clonotype. The V and J genes are TRBV2 and TRBJ2-1; D ambiguous. Per germline, CDR1 SNHLY and CDR2 FYNNEI. The CDR3 loop spans 16 amino acids. Trimming pared 4 bases from V and 1 base from J, leaving 14 bases between. CDR3 sequence: CASSVLGRSSYNEQFF. In nucleotides, the CDR3 is TGTGCCAGCAGTGTATTAGGCAGATCTTCCTACAATGAGCAGTTCTTC. The entire variable domain, with the rest obtained from reference TRBV2 and TRBJ2-1, is as follows: EPEVTQTPSHQVTQMGQEVILRCVPISNHLYFYWYRQILGQKVEFLVSFYNNEISEKSEIFDDQFSVERPDGSNFTLKIRSTKLEDSAMYFCASSVLGRSSYNEQFFGPGTRLTVL.

Many counts were recorded for this clonotype. The chain recombines TRBV7-8 with TRBJ2-3, with D possibly TRBD2 on 7 matching bases. Trimming took off 5 bases at V and 2 bases at J, with 14 bases between the two ends. The V gene's germline CDR1 is SGHVS and CDR2 FQNEAQ. This CDR3 is built from 15 residues. The CDR3 spells CASSPRAGATDTQYF. The CDR3 bases are TGTGCCAGCAGCCCTCGTGCGGGGGCCACAGATACGCAGTATTTT.

This clonotype was counted ten times or more. J is TRBJ1-6 and V is TRBV7-6; 8 nucleotides align to TRBD1. The V gene end was trimmed by 1 base and the J gene end by 6 bases; junction bases not matched to a gene: 5. The germline V gene encodes CDR1 SGHVS and CDR2 FNYEAQ. The CDR3 sequence is 16 residues long. In DNA form, the CDR3 reads TGTGCCAGCAGCTTAGGGACAGGGCATGGTAATTCACCCCTCCACTTT. It yields the protein CASSLGTGHGNSPLHF. Using reference TRBV7-6 and TRBJ1-6 for the parts outside the CDR3, the full variable domain is GAGVSQSPRYKVTKRGQDVALRCDPISGHVSLYWYRQALGQGPEFLTYFNYEAQQDKSGLPNDRFSAERPEGSISTLTIQRTEQRDSAMYRCASSLGTGHGNSPLHFGNGTRLTVT.

This clonotype has just a few counts. The V gene is TRBV28, the J gene TRBJ2-1, with TRBD1 matching over 8 bases. V lost 5 bases to trimming and J lost 8 bases; unmatched junction nucleotides: 5. Germline V gene lookup returns CDR1 MDHEN and CDR2 SYDVKM. The CDR3 is 13 residues long. CDR3 amino acids: CASSLDRAYEQFF. DNA for the CDR3: TGTGCCAGCAGTCTGGACAGGGCCTATGAGCAGTTCTTC.

A few counts support this clonotype. The chain links TRBV6-1 to TRBJ2-2; unclear D gene. CDR3 length equals 15 residues. The germline gives CDR1 MNHNS, CDR2 SASEGT. V was pared by 3 bases and J by 1 base, with 9 bases between. CDR3: CASSDGLGNTGELFF. The CDR3 nucleotides read TGTGCCAGCAGTGACGGGCTCGGGAACACCGGGGAGCTGTTTTTT.

The J gene is TRBJ2-5, the V gene TRBV3-1; 7 bases map to TRBD2. Germline V gene lookup returns CDR1 LGHDT and CDR2 YNNKEL (reference sequence). There are 19 residues in the CDR3. The junction had 24 bases not matched to a gene; V was cut back by 7 bases and J by 4 bases. The CDR3 region has the DNA TGTGCCAGCACCGACCTTCATTTCGCCCAGCGGGGAGTCCGAGAGACCCAGTACTTC. Translating it yields CASTDLHFAQRGVRETQYF.

The gene calls are TRBV9 and TRBJ1-2; no firm D call. In germline, CDR1 is SGDLS, CDR2 YYNGEE. The CDR3 consists of 16 residues. The V and J ends lost 5 bases and 0 bases respectively, with 17 bases between them. CDR3 protein: CASSPGERPTNYGYTF. The CDR3 DNA reads TGTGCCAGCAGTCCCGGCGAGAGGCCTACTAACTATGGCTACACCTTC.

This clonotype has only a few counts. The CDR3 reads CASSQAPRGRRNQPQHF. Written as DNA, the CDR3 is TGCGCCAGCAGCCAAGCCCCCAGGGGGAGACGCAATCAGCCCCAGCATTTT. The chain couples TRBV4-1 to TRBJ1-5; 7 bases line up with TRBD1. CDR1 and CDR2 (germline): MGHRA, YSYEKL. The CDR3 length is 17 residues. The V segment lost 1 base and the J segment 2 bases; nucleotides outside the gene matches: 8.

This clonotype was seen a few times. The chain uses TRBV20-1 and TRBJ1-5; TRBD1 agrees at 7 bases. The J segment lost 4 bases and the V segment lost 6 bases, leaving 6 bases of the junction unmatched. The CDR3 runs 13 residues. The germline V gene encodes CDR1 DFQATT and CDR2 SNEGSKA (reference sequence). The CDR3 bases are TGCAGTGCCCAAAACAGGGGTAATCAGCCCCAGCATTTT. Its translation: CSAQNRGNQPQHF.

This clonotype was observed a few times. The chain recombines TRBV5-6 with TRBJ2-7; 10 bases match TRBD2. The CDR3 loop spans 15 amino acids. J gave up 5 bases and V 0 bases, and 5 bases lay outside the gene matches. Germline loops: CDR1 SGHDT, CDR2 YYEEEE. The CDR3 region has the DNA TGTGCCAGCAGCTTGGCGGGACTAGCGATCGACGAGCAGTACTTC. It encodes CASSLAGLAIDEQYF.

With respect to this clonotype: Given a much more abundant clone one base away, this may be a read error. This chain connects TRBV12-3 or TRBV12-4 to TRBJ2-7, with 7 bases fitting TRBD1. The CDR3 runs 13 residues. The CDR3 coding sequence is TGTGCCAGCAGCCCGACAGGGAGCGACGAGCAGCACTTC. It is translated as CASSPTGSDEQHF.

V is TRBV7-2 and J is TRBJ2-1; the match to TRBD1 covers 7 bases. Unmatched junction bases numbered 7, after V lost 1 base and J lost 7 bases. The CDR3 spans 15 residues. From germline, CDR1 is SGHTA and CDR2 FQGNSA. CDR3 nucleotide sequence: TGTGCCAGCAGCTTAGGACAGACAGGGCCGAATGAGCAGTTCTTC. Translation: CASSLGQTGPNEQFF.

The genes are TRBV30 and TRBJ2-1, with D maybe TRBD1 (6 bases). The CDR3 loop spans 14 amino acids. Trimming took off 5 bases at V and 1 base at J, with 12 bases between the two ends. Germline CDR1 is GTSNPN and CDR2 is SVGIG (reference sequence). The CDR3 protein is CAWDGTPSYNEQFF. The DNA for the CDR3 is TGTGCCTGGGACGGGACACCTTCCTACAATGAGCAGTTCTTC.

This clonotype was seen ten or more times. V is TRBV29-1 and J is TRBJ2-3; D might be TRBD2 (5 bases). From germline, CDR1 is SQVTM and CDR2 ANQGSEA. Trimming left V 2 bases short and J 2 bases short, with 8 bases between. This CDR3 is built from 13 residues. The DNA of the CDR3 is TGCAGCGTTGAACTAGCTACCACAGATACGCAGTATTTT. Its translation: CSVELATTDTQYF.

As to this clonotype: This may be a read error, as it is one base from a much larger clone. As the CDR3 is not closed by the conserved phenylalanine or tryptophan, this likely results from a read error. The V and J genes are TRBV12-3 or TRBV12-4 and TRBJ1-1, with unresolved D. This CDR3 spans 13 amino acids. Trimming left V 3 bases short and J 4 bases short, with 9 bases between. This CDR3 is CASSLGGATEAFL. The CDR3 DNA follows: TGTGCCAGCAGTTTGGGTGGCGCCACTGAAGCTTTCCTT.

This clonotype occurred a few times. The V and J genes are TRBV24-1 and TRBJ2-2; D remains unclear. The CDR3 totals 15 residues. V dropped 5 bases and J dropped 1 base, with 10 bases sitting between them. The V gene's germline CDR1 is KGHDR and CDR2 SFDVKD. CDR3 protein: CATSGRALNTGELFF. DNA for the CDR3: TGTGCCACCAGTGGGAGAGCTTTGAACACCGGGGAGCTGTTTTTT.

In its sample, this clonotype was seen a few times. The chain employs TRBV6-1 and TRBJ2-1, with a weak D call TRBD1 (5 bases). This CDR3 is built from 14 residues. Between the trimmed V and J ends, which lost 6 bases and 7 bases, there was a span of 16 bases. Per the germline V gene, CDR1 is MNHNS and CDR2 is SASEGT. DNA for the CDR3: TGTGCCAGCAGCCTAAAGGGGATAGGGAATGAGCAGTTCTTC. This gives the protein CASSLKGIGNEQFF.

CDR3 region: CSARVGPKGRGNQPQHF. The CDR3 DNA is TGCAGTGCTAGAGTGGGACCTAAGGGCAGGGGTAATCAGCCCCAGCATTTT. The chain carries TRBV20-1 and TRBJ1-5, with a tentative D call TRBD1 (6 bases). The CDR3 runs to 17 residues. Germline V CDR1 and CDR2: DFQATT, SNEGSKA (reference sequence). V was shortened by 1 base and J by 4 bases, with 20 bases between the two germline ends.

CDR3 sequence reads: CASSLEGGPGELFF. Written as DNA, the CDR3 is TGCGCCAGCAGCTTGGAGGGGGGCCCCGGGGAGCTGTTTTTT. The gene calls are TRBV5-1 and TRBJ2-2; D might be TRBD1 or TRBD2, each matching 6 bases. The CDR3 is 14 amino acids. CDR1 and CDR2 (germline): SGHRS, YFSETQ. V was trimmed by 0 bases and J by 6 bases, leaving 9 bases between them.

In its sample, this clonotype was seen a few times. A much larger clone sits a single nucleotide away, making a read error possible. The rearrangement joins TRBV2 to TRBJ2-7, with 9 bases fitting TRBD2. The CDR3 has 17 residues. Trimming removed 8 bases from V and 0 bases from J; junction bases left unmatched: 14. Per germline, CDR1 SNHLY and CDR2 FYNNEI. The CDR3 spells CASQAISAGLASYEQYF. The CDR3 DNA sequence: TGTGCCAGCCAAGCCATCAGCGCGGGACTAGCCTCCTACGAGCAGTACTTC.

The V call is TRBV19, the J call TRBJ2-7; 11 bases fit TRBD1. The CDR3 spans 15 residues. The V gene's germline CDR1 is LNHDA and CDR2 SQIVND (reference sequence). The V gene end was trimmed by 6 bases and the J gene end by 4 bases; junction bases not matched to a gene: 8. The CDR3 DNA reads TGTGCCAGTAGAAATCAGGACAGGGGGCTTTACGAGCAGTACTTC. Translation gives CASRNQDRGLYEQYF.

Concerning this clonotype itself: One base away lies a much larger clone, so this may be a sequencing read error. Given the absence of the conserved phenylalanine or tryptophan at the CDR3 end, a read error is likely. The V gene is TRBV18, the J gene TRBJ1-1, with D hard to call. This CDR3 is built from 15 residues. Per germline, CDR1 KGHSH and CDR2 LQKENI. The V gene lost 5 bases and the J gene lost 1 base, with 14 bases spanning the gap. In nucleotides, the CDR3 is TGTGCCAGCTCAACTATTCACGGCCGGAACACTGAAGCTTTCCTT. It yields the protein CASSTIHGRNTEAFL.

The CDR3 is CASSESKGHQETQYF. The CDR3 coding sequence is TGTGCCAGCAGTGAATCGAAAGGACACCAAGAGACCCAGTACTTC. This chain joins TRBV25-1 and TRBJ2-5; unclear D gene. This CDR3 has 15 amino acids. V shed 1 base and J shed 0 bases, with 9 bases lying between them. Germline V gene sequence: CDR1 MGHDK, CDR2 SYGVNS.

This clonotype was seen only a few times. The chain employs TRBV7-9 and TRBJ1-3, with a weak D call TRBD1 (6 bases). Germline CDR1 SEHNR, CDR2 FQNEAQ (reference sequence). The CDR3 sequence is 14 residues long. V lost 4 bases and J lost 7, with 14 bases in between. The CDR3 sequence: CASSSTGLRNTIYF. For the CDR3, the DNA is TGTGCCAGCAGCTCTACAGGGTTGAGGAACACCATATATTTT.